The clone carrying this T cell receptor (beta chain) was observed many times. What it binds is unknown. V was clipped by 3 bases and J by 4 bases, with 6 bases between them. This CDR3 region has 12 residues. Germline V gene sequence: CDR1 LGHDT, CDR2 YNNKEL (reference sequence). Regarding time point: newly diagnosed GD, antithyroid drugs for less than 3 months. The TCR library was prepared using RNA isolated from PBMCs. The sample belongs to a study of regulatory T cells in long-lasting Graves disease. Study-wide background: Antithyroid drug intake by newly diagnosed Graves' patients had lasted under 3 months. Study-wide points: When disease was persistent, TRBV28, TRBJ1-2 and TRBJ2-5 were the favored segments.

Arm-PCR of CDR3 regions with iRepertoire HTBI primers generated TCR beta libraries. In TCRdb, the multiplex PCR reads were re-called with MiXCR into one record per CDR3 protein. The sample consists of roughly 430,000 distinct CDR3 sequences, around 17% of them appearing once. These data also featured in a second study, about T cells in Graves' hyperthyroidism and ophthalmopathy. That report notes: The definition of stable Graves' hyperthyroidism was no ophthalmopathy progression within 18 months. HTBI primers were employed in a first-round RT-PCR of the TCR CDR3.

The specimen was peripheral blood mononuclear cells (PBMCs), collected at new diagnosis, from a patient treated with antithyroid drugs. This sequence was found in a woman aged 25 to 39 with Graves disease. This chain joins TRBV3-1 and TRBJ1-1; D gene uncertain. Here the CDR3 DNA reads TGTGCCAGCAGCCAGGGGAGCACTGAAGCTTTCTTT. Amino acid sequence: CASSQGSTEAFF.